This record concerns one T cell receptor beta chain sequence. No antigen is known for it. The data were obtained in a study of OX40 agonist ivuxolimab in advanced cancers. Whole-study context: Patients treated during dose escalation were battling hepatocellular carcinoma, melanoma, renal cell or head and neck cancer.

Profiled with immunoSEQ multiplex PCR; TCRdb holds only in-frame clones, not every one. The sample has over 65,000 clones, approximately 86% seen once; the top ten hold about 8.6%. General study findings and limits: At 0.1 to 3.0 mg/kg, clonal expansion of CD4+ and CD8+ blood T cells had occurred by week 6. Antigen targets of the expanded peripheral T cells went undetermined.

The sample here was CD4+ or CD8+ T cells sorted from blood, taken in a trial of the OX40 agonist ivuxolimab. The clonotype comes from an adult with an advanced solid tumor such as melanoma, head and neck, liver or kidney cancer.

CDR3 DNA sequence: TGTGCCAGCAGCCCGGGACAGGGACTCTATGGCTACACCTTC. This sequence encodes CASSPGQGLYGYTF. The rearrangement links TRBV11-2 to TRBJ1-2; 9 bases line up with TRBD1. Germline V gene data show CDR1 as SGHAT and CDR2 as FQNNGV. The junction had 5 bases not matched to a gene; V was cut back by 5 bases and J by 4 bases. This CDR3 contains 14 residues.